This passage covers 4 T cell receptor beta chains from one sample sequenced in a study of shared clonotypes between healthy human individuals. The protocol was immunoSEQ multiplex PCR, while the TCRdb copy is restricted to in-frame clones and leaves out a portion. The repertoire holds some 2.1 million clones, with over 85% as singletons. Naive CD8 isolation took CD45RO-negative cells positively selected for CCR7 and excluded terminally differentiated effector memory CD45RA+ cells. Sequencing was performed on naive CD8+ T cells from PBMCs. The source is a man between 18 and 29 years old in good health. Some clones in this sample may be carry-over from other donors' samples.

The chain has TRBV15 and TRBJ1-4; D is uncertain. This CDR3 has 15 amino acids. The ends were cut back, 3 bases at V and 7 bases at J, with 15 bases in the middle. CDR1 and CDR2 (germline): LNHNV, YYDKDF (reference sequence). The CDR3 is CATSSALGVTEKLFF. The CDR3 coding sequence is TGTGCCACCAGCAGCGCTTTGGGCGTAACTGAAAAACTGTTTTTT.

This chain connects TRBV6-1 to TRBJ2-7; TRBD1 is a possible D gene (5 bases). V was cut by 2 bases and J by 0 bases, with 11 bases left in between. The CDR3 totals 15 residues. Germline lookup yields CDR1 MNHNS and CDR2 SASEGT. The CDR3 nucleotides are TGTGCCAGCAGTGAACACCCTAGGGGCTCCTACGAGCAGTACTTC. Translated: CASSEHPRGSYEQYF.

The chain couples TRBV4-1 to TRBJ2-1; D possibly corresponds to TRBD1 (6 bases). Trimming cost V 8 bases and J 0 bases, with 14 bases left between them. The germline CDR1 and CDR2 sequences are MGHRA and YSYEKL. The CDR3 runs 15 residues. The CDR3 spells CASRWGLSSYNEQFF. Written as DNA, the CDR3 is TGCGCCAGCCGATGGGGGCTGAGCTCCTACAATGAGCAGTTCTTC.

On this clone: This same CDR3 is encoded by further DNA sequences in the sample. The gene calls are TRBV5-6 and TRBJ1-2; a possible D gene is TRBD1 (5 bases). The ends were cut back, 0 bases at V and 2 bases at J, with 8 bases in the middle. The germline CDR1 and CDR2 sequences are SGHDT and YYEEEE. This CDR3 comprises 14 residues. The CDR3 DNA is TGTGCCAGCAGCTTGGGGGGCGGCAACTATGGCTACACCTTC. Translation: CASSLGGGNYGYTF.